These T cell receptor beta chains were read from a single sample in a study of preoperative IRX-2 immunotherapy in early breast cancer. TCRdb's copy holds only in-frame clones and misses some; the assay was immunoSEQ multiplex PCR. The sample has 40,000 to 45,000 clones; about 95% are singletons. The sequenced sample was tumor tissue, obtained after IRX-2 immunotherapy. All receptors derive from a human donor with breast cancer. The CDR3 runs from the conserved cysteine through the conserved F or W. A D gene is named only where the DNA matches it firmly. Size values are once, few and many counts, or a class for expanded clones, and some rows have none.

cdr3_length	j_call	v_call	clone_size	d_call	cdr3_nt	cdr3_aa
12	TRBJ2-1	TRBV7-9	.	.	TGTGCCAGCAGCGTTGGGGTAGATGAGCAGTTCTTC	CASSVGVDEQFF
16	TRBJ2-5	TRBV4-3	.	TRBD2	TGCGCCAGCAGCCAAGGACTAGCGGGGGACCAAGAGACCCAGTACTTC	CASSQGLAGDQETQYF
13	TRBJ2-3	TRBV2	.	.	TGTGCCAGCGAGGCGGGAAGCACAGATACGCAGTATTTT	CASEAGSTDTQYF
18	TRBJ2-3	TRBV27	.	TRBD2	TGTGCCAGCAGTTTACGTCCCCCTAGCGGGGGGCCCACAGATACGCAGTATTTT	CASSLRPPSGGPTDTQYF
12	TRBJ2-7	TRBV4-3	.	.	TGCGCCAGCAGCCAAGAAGTCCGGGAGCAGTACTTC	CASSQEVREQYF
16	TRBJ1-6	TRBV4-3	.	.	TGCGCCAGCAGCCATGCACTGGACAGACCAAATTCACCCCTCCACTTT	CASSHALDRPNSPLHF
13	TRBJ1-6	TRBV2	.	.	TGTGCCAGCAGTGAGACAGTTGCCTCACCCCTCCACTTT	CASSETVASPLHF
14	TRBJ2-7	TRBV19	.	TRBD1	TGTGCCAGCCGACAGGGAAAAGACTCGGACGAGCAGTACTTC	CASRQGKDSDEQYF
14	TRBJ1-2	TRBV7-2	.	TRBD1	TGTGCCAGCAGTCCAGGGACAGCCGCGGGTCGCTACACCTTC	CASSPGTAAGRYTF
15	TRBJ2-7	TRBV19	.	TRBD1	TGTGCCAGTAGTATTTGGGGACAGATGTCCTACGAGCAGTACTTC	CASSIWGQMSYEQYF
16	TRBJ2-2	TRBV30	few	.	TGTGCCTGGAGTGTACGTAGCGTAGGCCTGGGCGGGGAGCTGTTTTTT	CAWSVRSVGLGGELFF
18	TRBJ2-5	TRBV7-3	.	TRBD2	TGTGCCAGCAGCTTACGTCTAAGGGGACTAGCGAATCAAGAGACCCAGTACTTC	CASSLRLRGLANQETQYF
15	TRBJ2-1	TRBV7-9	.	TRBD2	TGTGCCAGCAGCACTAGCGGGGGTCCCTACAATGAGCAGTTCTTC	CASSTSGGPYNEQFF
14	TRBJ2-2	TRBV9	once	.	TGTGCCAGCAGCGGTCAGATGAACACCGGGGAGCTGTTTTTT	CASSGQMNTGELFF
11	TRBJ2-1	TRBV5-1	.	.	TGCGCCAGCGTCGCCTACAATGAGCAGTTCTTC	CASVAYNEQFF
15	TRBJ2-1	TRBV5-6	.	.	TGTGCCAGCAGCCGCTGGGCGGGGTCCTACAATGAGCAGTTCTTC	CASSRWAGSYNEQFF
16	TRBJ2-7	TRBV5-1	.	TRBD1	TGCGCCAGCAGCTTTACAGGGGGCTTCTCTCTCTACGAGCAGTACTTC	CASSFTGGFSLYEQYF
8	TRBJ2-7	TRBV3-2	.	.	TGTGCCAGCAGGGAACAGTACTTC	CASREQYF
15	TRBJ2-7	TRBV19	.	TRBD1	TGTGCCAGTAGTATTGGACAGGGGGCAGCCTACGAGCAGTACTTC	CASSIGQGAAYEQYF
15	TRBJ2-4	TRBV28	.	TRBD1	TGTGCCAGCAGTCCCCCCGGGACAGGGACAAACATTCAGTACTTC	CASSPPGTGTNIQYF
15	TRBJ2-2	TRBV6-5	.	.	TGTGCCAGCAGTTACGGGACGGAGAACACCGGGGAGCTGTTTTTT	CASSYGTENTGELFF
16	TRBJ1-1	TRBV21-1	once	.	TGTGCCAGCACCATCCAAAACCTCGGGGTACACACTGAAGCTTTCTTT	CASTIQNLGVHTEAFF
11	TRBJ2-7	TRBV28	.	.	TGTGCCGGGTCACATGGGACGGAGCAGTACTTC	CAGSHGTEQYF
15	TRBJ2-2	TRBV7-3	once	.	TGTGCCAGCAGCACCAGGGGGGGGAACACCGGGGAGCTGTTTTTT	CASSTRGGNTGELFF
16	TRBJ2-3	TRBV11-2	.	.	TGTGCCAGCAGCTTATCGGCCAGACCCCCCACAGATACGCAGTATTTT	CASSLSARPPTDTQYF
15	TRBJ2-7	TRBV9	.	.	TGTGCCAGCAGCGTAGACGGACTCCCGACCCACGAGCAGTACTTC	CASSVDGLPTHEQYF
15	TRBJ2-1	TRBV6-1	.	TRBD1	TGTGCCAGCAGTCCCCGGGACAGTTCTGTCAATGAGCAGTTCTTC	CASSPRDSSVNEQFF
14	TRBJ2-1	TRBV19	.	.	TGTGCCAGTAGTATGGCGTTCGCGAGCAATGAGCAGTTCTTC	CASSMAFASNEQFF
15	TRBJ2-2	TRBV5-1	.	.	TGCGCCAGCAGCTTGCTGGGGGTTTCCACCGGGGAGCTGTTTTTT	CASSLLGVSTGELFF
13	TRBJ1-1	TRBV30	few	.	TGTGCCTGGAGTGCCCAGGGGTACACTGAAGCTTTCTTT	CAWSAQGYTEAFF
20	TRBJ2-3	TRBV4-2	.	TRBD2	TGTGCCAGCAGCCAAGAGTTAACTAGCGGGGGGGCCGGGGGCACAGATACGCAGTATTTT	CASSQELTSGGAGGTDTQYF
12	TRBJ2-1	TRBV5-6	once	.	TGTGCCAGCAGCGGACTTTACAATGAGCAGTTCTTC	CASSGLYNEQFF
16	TRBJ2-7	TRBV21-1	few	.	TGTGCCAGCAGCAAAACGCAGGGAGTGTCAAACTACGAGCAGTACTTC	CASSKTQGVSNYEQYF
14	TRBJ1-2	TRBV6-5	.	TRBD1	TGTGCCAGCAGTTACCAGGGGGCGGACTATGGCTACACCTTC	CASSYQGADYGYTF
15	TRBJ2-7	TRBV5-4	.	TRBD2	TGTGCCAGCAGCTTAGAGGGACTAGCTGGACACGAGCAGTACTTC	CASSLEGLAGHEQYF
17	TRBJ1-1	TRBV4-2	once	.	TGTGCCAGCAGCAAACTCCGGAATCGGGACCTCGACACTGAAGCTTTCTTT	CASSKLRNRDLDTEAFF
14	TRBJ1-5	TRBV7-8	.	.	TGTGCCAGCACAACGGGGGTCGGCAATCAGCCCCAGCATTTT	CASTTGVGNQPQHF
11	TRBJ1-2	TRBV28	.	.	TGTGCCAGCAGCGTCTGGAATGGCTACACCTTC	CASSVWNGYTF
15	TRBJ2-7	TRBV6-5	.	TRBD2	TGTGCCAGCAGGAAGGGTAGCGGGAGGACCTACGAGCAGTACTTC	CASRKGSGRTYEQYF
16	TRBJ2-3	TRBV5-1	.	.	TGCGCCAGCAGCTTGGGTCTTGGGGGTTACACAGATACGCAGTATTTT	CASSLGLGGYTDTQYF
12	TRBJ1-1	TRBV6-1	.	.	TGTGCCAGCAGTTTGCGGGTCACTGAAGCTTTCTTT	CASSLRVTEAFF
15	TRBJ2-7	TRBV4-2	.	.	TGTGCCAGCAGCCAAGACGGTATCCTGGTTTCCGAGCAGTACTTC	CASSQDGILVSEQYF
15	TRBJ2-1	TRBV2	.	TRBD2	TGTGCCAACCCGGAGAAGCGGGGGGGCCTTAATGAGCAGTTCTTC	CANPEKRGGLNEQFF
14	TRBJ1-1	TRBV5-1	.	.	TGCGCCAGCAGCTCCGGGACCATAGGCACTGAAGCTTTCTTT	CASSSGTIGTEAFF
17	TRBJ1-4	TRBV15	.	.	TGTGCCACCAGCAGAGATAGGAGGGGGGCCACTAATGAAAAACTGTTTTTT	CATSRDRRGATNEKLFF